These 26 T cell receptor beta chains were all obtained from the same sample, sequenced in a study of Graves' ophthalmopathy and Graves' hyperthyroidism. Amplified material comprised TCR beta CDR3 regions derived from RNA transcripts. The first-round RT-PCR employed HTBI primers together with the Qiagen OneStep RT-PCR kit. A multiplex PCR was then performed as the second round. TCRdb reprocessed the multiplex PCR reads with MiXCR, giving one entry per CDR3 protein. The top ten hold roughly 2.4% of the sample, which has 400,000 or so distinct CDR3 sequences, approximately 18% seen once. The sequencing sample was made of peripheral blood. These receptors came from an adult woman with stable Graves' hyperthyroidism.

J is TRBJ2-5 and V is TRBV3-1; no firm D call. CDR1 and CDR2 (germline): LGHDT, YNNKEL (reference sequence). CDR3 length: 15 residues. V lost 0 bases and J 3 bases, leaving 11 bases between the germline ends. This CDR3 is CASSQERSHKETQYF. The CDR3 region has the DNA TGTGCCAGCAGCCAAGAAAGGTCGCACAAAGAGACCCAGTACTTC.

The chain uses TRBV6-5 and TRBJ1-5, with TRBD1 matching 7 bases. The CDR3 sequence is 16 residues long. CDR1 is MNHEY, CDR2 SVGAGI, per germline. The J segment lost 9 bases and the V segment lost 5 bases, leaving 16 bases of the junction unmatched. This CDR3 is CASSHRDRNLLSPQHF. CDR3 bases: TGTGCCAGCAGTCACCGGGACAGAAATCTCCTATCGCCCCAGCATTTT.

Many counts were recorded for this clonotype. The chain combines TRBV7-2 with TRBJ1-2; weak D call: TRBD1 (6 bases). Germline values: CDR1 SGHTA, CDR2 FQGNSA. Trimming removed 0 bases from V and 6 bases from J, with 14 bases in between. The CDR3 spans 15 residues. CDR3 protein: CASSLAGQGIDGYTF. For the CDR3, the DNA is TGTGCCAGCAGCTTAGCGGGGCAGGGGATTGATGGCTACACCTTC.

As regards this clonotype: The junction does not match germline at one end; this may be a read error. The CDR3 DNA follows: TGTGCCAGAAGTTTTGGTGGGAATAGACCGAACACTGAAGCTTTCTTT. Amino acid sequence: CARSFGGNRPNTEAFF. The chain links TRBV28 to TRBJ1-1; D gene ambiguous. Germline CDR1 reads MDHEN; CDR2 reads SYDVKM. This CDR3 has 16 amino acids.

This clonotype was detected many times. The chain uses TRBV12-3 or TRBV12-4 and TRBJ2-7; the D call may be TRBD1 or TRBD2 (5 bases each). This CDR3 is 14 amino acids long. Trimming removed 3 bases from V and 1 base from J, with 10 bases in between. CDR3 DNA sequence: TGTGCCAGCAGTTTGAGGGACGCATCCTACGAGCAGTACTTC. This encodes CASSLRDASYEQYF.

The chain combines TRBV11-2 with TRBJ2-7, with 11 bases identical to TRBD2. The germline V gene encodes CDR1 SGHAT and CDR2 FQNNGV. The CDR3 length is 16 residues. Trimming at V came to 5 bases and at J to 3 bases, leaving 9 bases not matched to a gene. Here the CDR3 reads CASSLARLAGLYEQYF. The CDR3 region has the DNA TGTGCCAGCAGCCTCGCCAGACTAGCGGGACTCTACGAGCAGTACTTC.

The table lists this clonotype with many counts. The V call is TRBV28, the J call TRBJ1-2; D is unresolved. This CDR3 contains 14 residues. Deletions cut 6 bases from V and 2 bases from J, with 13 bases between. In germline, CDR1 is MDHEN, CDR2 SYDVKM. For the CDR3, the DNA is TGTGCCAGCAGATACCCAGCGGGGAACTATGGCTACACCTTC. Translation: CASRYPAGNYGYTF.

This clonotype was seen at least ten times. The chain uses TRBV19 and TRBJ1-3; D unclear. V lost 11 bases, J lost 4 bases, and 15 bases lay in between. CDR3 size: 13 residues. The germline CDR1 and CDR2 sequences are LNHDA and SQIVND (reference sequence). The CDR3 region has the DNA TGTGCCTCATCTTCAACGTTAGGAAACACCATATATTTT. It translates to CASSSTLGNTIYF.

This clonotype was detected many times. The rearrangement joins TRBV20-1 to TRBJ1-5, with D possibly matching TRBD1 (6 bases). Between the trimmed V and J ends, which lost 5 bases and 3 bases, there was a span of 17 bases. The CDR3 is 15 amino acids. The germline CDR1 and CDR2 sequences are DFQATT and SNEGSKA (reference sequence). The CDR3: CSAYLAGGLNQPQHF. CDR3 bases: TGCAGTGCTTACCTCGCGGGGGGGCTCAATCAGCCCCAGCATTTT.

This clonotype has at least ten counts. As DNA, the CDR3 is TGTGCCAGCAGCTTAGATCGACAACCCGGGGAGACCCAGTACTTC. Its translation: CASSLDRQPGETQYF. This chain connects TRBV11-2 to TRBJ2-5, with D uncertain. Germline assignment: CDR1 SGHAT and CDR2 FQNNGV. V lost 0 bases to trimming and J lost 5 bases, with 13 bases between them. The CDR3 has 15 amino acids.

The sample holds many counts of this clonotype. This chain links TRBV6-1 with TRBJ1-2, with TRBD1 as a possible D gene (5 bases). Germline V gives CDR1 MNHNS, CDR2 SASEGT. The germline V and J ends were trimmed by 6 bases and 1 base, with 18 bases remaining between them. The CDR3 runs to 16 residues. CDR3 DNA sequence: TGTGCCAGCAGCCCAGGCTGGGCAGGGCTTAACTATGGCTACACCTTC. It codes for CASSPGWAGLNYGYTF.

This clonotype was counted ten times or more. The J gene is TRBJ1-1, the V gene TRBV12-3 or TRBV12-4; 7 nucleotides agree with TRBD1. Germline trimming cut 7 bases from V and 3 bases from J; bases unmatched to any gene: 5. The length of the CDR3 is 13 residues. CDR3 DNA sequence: TGTGCCAGCACACGGGACAGCCACACTGAAGCTTTCTTT. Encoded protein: CASTRDSHTEAFF.

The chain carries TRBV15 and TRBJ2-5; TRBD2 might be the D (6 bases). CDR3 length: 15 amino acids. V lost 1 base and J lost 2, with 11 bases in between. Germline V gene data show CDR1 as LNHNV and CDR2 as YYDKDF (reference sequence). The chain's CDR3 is CATSRGRGEQETQYF. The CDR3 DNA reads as TGTGCCACCAGCAGAGGGAGGGGAGAACAAGAGACCCAGTACTTC.

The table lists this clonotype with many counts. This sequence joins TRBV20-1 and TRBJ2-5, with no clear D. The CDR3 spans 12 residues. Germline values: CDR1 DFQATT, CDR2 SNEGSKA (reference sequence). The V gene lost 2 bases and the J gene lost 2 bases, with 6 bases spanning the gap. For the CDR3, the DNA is TGCAGTGCTAGAAGACCTCAAGAGACCCAGTACTTC. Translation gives CSARRPQETQYF.

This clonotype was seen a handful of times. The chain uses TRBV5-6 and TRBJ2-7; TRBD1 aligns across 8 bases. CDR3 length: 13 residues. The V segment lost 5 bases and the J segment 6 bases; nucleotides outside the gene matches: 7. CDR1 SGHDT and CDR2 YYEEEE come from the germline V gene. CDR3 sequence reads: CASRARGHGEQYF. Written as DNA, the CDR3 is TGTGCCAGCAGGGCCAGGGGGCATGGCGAGCAGTACTTC.

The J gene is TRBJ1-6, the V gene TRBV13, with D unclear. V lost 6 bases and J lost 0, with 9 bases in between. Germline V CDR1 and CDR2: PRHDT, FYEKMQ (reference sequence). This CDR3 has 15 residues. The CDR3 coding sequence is TGTGCCAGCAGTGGCGCGAGCTCCTATAATTCACCCCTCCACTTT. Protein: CASSGASSYNSPLHF.

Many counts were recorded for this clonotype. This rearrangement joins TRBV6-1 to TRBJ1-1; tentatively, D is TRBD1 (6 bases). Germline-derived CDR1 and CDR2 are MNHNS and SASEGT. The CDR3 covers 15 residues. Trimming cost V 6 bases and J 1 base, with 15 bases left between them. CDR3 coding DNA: TGTGCCAGCAGCCTCACCCCGACAGGGAACACTGAAGCTTTCTTT. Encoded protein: CASSLTPTGNTEAFF.

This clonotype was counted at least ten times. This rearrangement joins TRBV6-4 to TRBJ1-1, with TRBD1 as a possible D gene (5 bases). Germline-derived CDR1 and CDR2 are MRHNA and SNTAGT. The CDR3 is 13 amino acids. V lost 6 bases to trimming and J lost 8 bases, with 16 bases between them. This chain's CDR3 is CASSDRGVGEAFF. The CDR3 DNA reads TGTGCCAGCAGCGACAGAGGGGTAGGGGAAGCTTTCTTT.

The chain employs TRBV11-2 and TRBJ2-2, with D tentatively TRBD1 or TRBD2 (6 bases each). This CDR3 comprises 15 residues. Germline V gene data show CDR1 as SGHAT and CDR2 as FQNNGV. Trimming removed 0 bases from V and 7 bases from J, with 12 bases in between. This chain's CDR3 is CASSLDPGAVGELFF. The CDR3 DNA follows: TGTGCCAGCAGCTTAGATCCGGGGGCGGTCGGGGAGCTGTTTTTT.

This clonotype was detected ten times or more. The DNA of the CDR3 is TGTGCCAGCAGTTCCACCAGAAGAGCGGGAGGGTACTACGAGCAGTACTTC. Amino acids: CASSSTRRAGGYYEQYF. The V and J genes are TRBV28 and TRBJ2-7; the match to TRBD2 covers 10 bases. The CDR3 consists of 17 residues. CDR1 and CDR2 (germline): MDHEN, SYDVKM. V was pared by 4 bases and J by 3 bases, with 12 bases of the junction left unmatched.

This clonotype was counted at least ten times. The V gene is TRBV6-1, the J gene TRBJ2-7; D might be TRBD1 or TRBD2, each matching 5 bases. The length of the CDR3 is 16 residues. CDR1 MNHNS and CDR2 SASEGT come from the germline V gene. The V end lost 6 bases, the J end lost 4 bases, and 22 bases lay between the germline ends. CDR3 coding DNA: TGTGCCAGCAGCCCCGTTGGGACGGGATACGAGTACGAGCAGTACTTC. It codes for CASSPVGTGYEYEQYF.

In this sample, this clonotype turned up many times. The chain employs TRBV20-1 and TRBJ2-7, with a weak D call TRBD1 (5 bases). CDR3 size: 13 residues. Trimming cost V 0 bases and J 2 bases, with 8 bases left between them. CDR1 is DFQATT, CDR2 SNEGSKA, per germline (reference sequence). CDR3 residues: CSARDTGAYEQYF. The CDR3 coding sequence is TGCAGTGCTAGAGACACAGGTGCCTACGAGCAGTACTTC.

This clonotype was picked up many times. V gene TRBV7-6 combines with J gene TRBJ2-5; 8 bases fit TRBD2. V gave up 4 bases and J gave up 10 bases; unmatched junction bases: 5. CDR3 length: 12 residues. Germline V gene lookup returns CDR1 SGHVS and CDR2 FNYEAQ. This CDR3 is CASSSRTSGQYF. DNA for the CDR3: TGTGCCAGCAGCTCGCGCACTAGCGGCCAGTACTTC.

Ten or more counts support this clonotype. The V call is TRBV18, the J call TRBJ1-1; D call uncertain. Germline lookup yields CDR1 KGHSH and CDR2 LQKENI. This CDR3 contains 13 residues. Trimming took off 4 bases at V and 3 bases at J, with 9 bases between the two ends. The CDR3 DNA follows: TGTGCCAGCTCACTAGATGGTGACACTGAAGCTTTCTTT. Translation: CASSLDGDTEAFF.

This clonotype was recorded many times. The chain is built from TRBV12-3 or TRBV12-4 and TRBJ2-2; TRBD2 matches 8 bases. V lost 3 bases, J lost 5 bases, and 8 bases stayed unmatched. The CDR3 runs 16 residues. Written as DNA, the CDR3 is TGTGCCAGCAGTTTGACCGGGAGGGCCGGAACCGGGGAGCTGTTTTTT. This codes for CASSLTGRAGTGELFF.

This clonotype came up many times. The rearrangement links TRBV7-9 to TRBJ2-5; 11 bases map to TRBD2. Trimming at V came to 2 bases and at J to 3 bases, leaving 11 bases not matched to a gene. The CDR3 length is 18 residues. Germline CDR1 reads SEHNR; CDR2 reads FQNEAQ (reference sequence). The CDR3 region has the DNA TGTGCCAGCAGCTTAATAGCGGGAGGGCCAATTGGGAAAGAGACCCAGTACTTC. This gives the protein CASSLIAGGPIGKETQYF.